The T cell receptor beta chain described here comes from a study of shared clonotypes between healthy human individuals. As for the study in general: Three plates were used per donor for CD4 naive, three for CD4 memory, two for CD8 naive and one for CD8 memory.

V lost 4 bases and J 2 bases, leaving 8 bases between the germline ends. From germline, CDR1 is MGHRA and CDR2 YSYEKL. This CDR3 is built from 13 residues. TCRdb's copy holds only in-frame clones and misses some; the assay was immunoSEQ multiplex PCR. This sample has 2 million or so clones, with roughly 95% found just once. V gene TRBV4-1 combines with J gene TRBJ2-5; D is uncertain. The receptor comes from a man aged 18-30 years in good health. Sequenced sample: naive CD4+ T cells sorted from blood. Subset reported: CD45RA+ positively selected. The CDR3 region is CASSLGEQETQYF. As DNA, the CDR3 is TGCGCCAGCAGCCTCGGAGAACAAGAGACCCAGTACTTC.